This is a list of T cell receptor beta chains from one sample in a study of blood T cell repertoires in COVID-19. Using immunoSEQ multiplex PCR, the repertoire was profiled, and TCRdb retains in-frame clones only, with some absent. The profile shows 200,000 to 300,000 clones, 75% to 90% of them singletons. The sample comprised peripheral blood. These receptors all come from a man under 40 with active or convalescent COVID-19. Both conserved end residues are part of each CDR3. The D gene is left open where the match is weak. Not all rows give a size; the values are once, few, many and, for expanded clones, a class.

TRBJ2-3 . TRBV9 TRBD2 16 TGTGCCAGCAGCGCCCGGGGGGGCCTCGGTGAAGATACGCAGTATTTT CASSARGGLGEDTQYF
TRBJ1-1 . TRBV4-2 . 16 TGTGCCAGCAGCCAAGGGGCGGCCAGGGCTAGAACTGAAGCTTTCTTT CASSQGAARARTEAFF
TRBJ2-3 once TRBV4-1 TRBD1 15 TGCGCCAGCAACGGACAGGGAGCTAGCACAGATACGCAGTATTTT CASNGQGASTDTQYF
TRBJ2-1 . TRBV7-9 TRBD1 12 TGTGCCAGCAGCACTACAGGGGATGAGCAGTTCTTC CASSTTGDEQFF
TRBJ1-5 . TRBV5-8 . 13 TGTGCCAGCAGCGCCCGGGAATATCAGCCCCAGCATTTT CASSAREYQPQHF
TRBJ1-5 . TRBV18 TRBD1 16 TGTGCCAGCTCACCTTTCGAACAGGGGGCGGATCAGCCCCAGCATTTT CASSPFEQGADQPQHF
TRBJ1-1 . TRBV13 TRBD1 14 TGTGCCAGCAGTTCGGACAGGGGGCCATCTGAAGCTTTCTTT CASSSDRGPSEAFF
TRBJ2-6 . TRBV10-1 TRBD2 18 TGCGCCAGCAGTGAGGGACTAGCGGGGGAGATTGGGGCCAACGTCCTGACTTTC CASSEGLAGEIGANVLTF
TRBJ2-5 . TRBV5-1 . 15 TGCGCCAGCAGAATCTCGGTCGGGTACCAAGAGACCCAGTACTTC CASRISVGYQETQYF
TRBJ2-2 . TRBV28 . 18 TGTGCCAGTGGTCTAATGGGGGCCGGGCTCGGAGACACCGGGGAGCTGTTTTTT CASGLMGAGLGDTGELFF
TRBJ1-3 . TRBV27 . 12 TGTGCCACACAGGACAGAGCAAACACCATATATTTT CATQDRANTIYF
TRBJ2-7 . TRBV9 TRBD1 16 TGTGCCAGCAGCCCGAGCCCTAGGACAGGGGGCAACGAGCAGTACTTC CASSPSPRTGGNEQYF
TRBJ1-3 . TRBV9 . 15 TGTGCCAGCAGCCCCGAAACCGGCTCTGGAAACACCATATATTTT CASSPETGSGNTIYF
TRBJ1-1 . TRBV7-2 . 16 TGTGCCAGCAGCCTATCGGGATCGTCAGGTTACACTGAAGCTTTCTTT CASSLSGSSGYTEAFF
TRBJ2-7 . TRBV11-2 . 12 TGTGCCAGCAGCCCAGGGGGGTACGAGCAGTACTTC CASSPGGYEQYF
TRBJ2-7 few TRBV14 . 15 TGTGCCAGCAGCCAAGATCAGGCCGGTTACTACGAGCAGTACTTC CASSQDQAGYYEQYF